This TCR beta chain is from a study of T cells in Graves' hyperthyroidism and ophthalmopathy. Study conclusions and caveats: Researchers report that a 13 V-J model separated ophthalmopathy from stable hyperthyroidism.

This clonotype was observed at least ten times. Its target is not known. The V end lost 5 bases, the J end lost 4 bases, and 17 bases lay between the germline ends. This CDR3 has 15 amino acids. Germline CDR1 reads SGHTA; CDR2 reads FQGTGA. Hyperthyroidism in the patients, aged 18 to 65, was newly diagnosed and under 2 months in duration. Blood sampling occurred at first hyperthyroidism diagnosis, ahead of any ophthalmopathy symptoms. About 10 ml fresh peripheral blood yielded the PBMCs. Researchers amplified the TCR beta CDR3 regions from RNA transcripts. The TCR CDR3 first-round RT-PCR relied on the HTBI primer set. TCRdb recomputed calls from the multiplex PCR reads with MiXCR, one row per CDR3 protein. The data show more than 550,000 distinct CDR3 sequences, approximately 18% seen once.

This receptor was identified in a woman in her 50s with Graves' hyperthyroidism that later progressed to Graves' ophthalmopathy. The sequencing sample was made of blood. The chain has TRBV7-3 and TRBJ2-5, with D perhaps matching TRBD1 (5 bases). CDR3 DNA sequence: TGTGCCAGCAGCCCACGTGGGGCCTATAGAGAGACCCAGTACTTC. Translated: CASSPRGAYRETQYF.